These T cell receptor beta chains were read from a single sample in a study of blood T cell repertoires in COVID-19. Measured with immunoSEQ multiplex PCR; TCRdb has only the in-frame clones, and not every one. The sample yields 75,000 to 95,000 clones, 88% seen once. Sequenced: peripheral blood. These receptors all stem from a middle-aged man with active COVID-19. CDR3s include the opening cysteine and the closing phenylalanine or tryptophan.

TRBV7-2,CASSLDQNYGYTF
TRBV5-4,CASSLDGTSGVLAQYF
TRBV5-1,CASSLLRDNYEQYF
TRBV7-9,CASSPRTGTIPYEQYF
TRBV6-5,CASRGHSQETQYF
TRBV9,CASSGTGRPFF
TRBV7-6,CASSLDRGRGTGELFF
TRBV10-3,CAISEWASGSTTDTQYF
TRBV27,CASSLRGGGAEAFF
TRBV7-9,CASSSPGGDWSGNTIYF
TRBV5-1,CASSSGTGANSPLHF
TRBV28,CASSLSPWTGANEQYF
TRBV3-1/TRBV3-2,CASSQDLAGTEAFF
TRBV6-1,CASSVTAHVLTTNEKLFF
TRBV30,CAWSVGRTNEKLFF
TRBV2,CAIPNQGAGEKLFF
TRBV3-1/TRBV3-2,CASSQVASGSDYEQYF
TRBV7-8,CASSPALTEAFF
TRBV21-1,CASSPRLGLAGPTWSEQFF
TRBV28,CASSTLASKSGYTF
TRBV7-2,CASSLAGRQETQYF
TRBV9,CASSVGAGSEQFF
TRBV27,CASSLAGSGNTIYF
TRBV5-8,CASSSMVNSGDTQYF
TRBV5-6,CASSPGADTQYF
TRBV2,CASSETSSRTYNEQFF
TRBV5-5,CASGQGNEQYF
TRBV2,CASSSDRGSYGYTF
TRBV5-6,CASSLGTGYYEQYF
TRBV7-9,CASSPSGASYNEQFF
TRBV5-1,CASSLTTGGEGYGYTF
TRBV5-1,CASSLVDRPDNSPLHF
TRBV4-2,CASSQEIDTDYGYTF